The next 8 T cell receptor beta chains were all read from a single sample in a study of cytomegalovirus exposure and HLA in healthy donors. Primers: 60 Vbeta forward and 13 Jbeta reverse. Profiling relied on immunoSEQ multiplex PCR, and the TCRdb table lists in-frame clones only, not all of them. The repertoire holds about 130,000 clones, with around three quarters as singletons. The specimen was PBMCs. The receptors here all came from a man in his forties in good health and CMV-seronegative.

The chain joins TRBV5-4 to TRBJ2-7, with TRBD1 matching over 9 bases. With V trimmed by 4 bases and J by 5 bases, 16 bases remained unmatched. Per germline, CDR1 SGHNT and CDR2 YYREEE (reference sequence). CDR3 length: 17 residues. The CDR3: CASSPGGQGPTTDEQYF. CDR3 sequence (DNA): TGTGCCAGCAGCCCGGGGGGACAGGGCCCAACTACGGACGAGCAGTACTTC.

The chain couples TRBV7-9 to TRBJ2-5, with 11 bases that match TRBD2. The CDR3 runs to 18 residues. CDR1 is SEHNR, CDR2 FQNEAQ, per germline (reference sequence). After removal of 5 bases from V and 2 bases from J, the junction contained 13 bases not matched to a gene. This CDR3 is CASSPGTSGRDRQETQYF. The CDR3 region has the DNA TGTGCCAGCAGCCCCGGGACTAGCGGAAGGGATCGGCAAGAGACCCAGTACTTC.

The chain couples TRBV6-1 to TRBJ2-7, with a weak D call TRBD1 (6 bases). CDR3 length: 13 residues. The V and J ends lost 11 bases and 5 bases respectively, with 19 bases between them. CDR1 and CDR2 (germline): MNHNS, SASEGT. CDR3 nucleotide sequence: TGTGCCCTCGTCGGGGCAGGGGTCCACGAGCAGTACTTC. Its protein product is CALVGAGVHEQYF.

In this sample, this clone turned up once. The chain joins TRBV28 to TRBJ2-6; no clear D gene. V was cut by 5 bases and J by 0 bases, with 5 bases left in between. The CDR3 consists of 14 residues. CDR1 is MDHEN and CDR2 is SYDVKM in the germline V gene. The CDR3 DNA is TGTGCCAGCAGTCGAGCCTCTGGGGCCAACGTCCTGACTTTC. The encoded protein is CASSRASGANVLTF.

The gene calls are TRBV20-1 and TRBJ2-7; no clear D. The CDR3 is made up of 11 amino acids. The ends were cut back, 8 bases at V and 2 bases at J, with 10 bases in the middle. CDR1 DFQATT and CDR2 SNEGSKA come from the germline V gene (reference sequence). Here the CDR3 reads CSLDKTYEQYF. Here the CDR3 DNA reads TGCAGTCTCGACAAGACCTACGAGCAGTACTTC.

V is TRBV2 and J is TRBJ2-1; 7 positions match TRBD1. The germline V gene encodes CDR1 SNHLY and CDR2 FYNNEI. Trimming removed 4 bases from V and 7 bases from J; junction bases left unmatched: 10. The CDR3 runs 15 residues. The CDR3: CASSGDSTSPNEQFF. The CDR3 coding sequence is TGTGCCAGCAGTGGGGACAGTACTTCGCCTAATGAGCAGTTCTTC.

The rearrangement links TRBV4-1 to TRBJ1-5; no clear D gene. The CDR3 is made up of 18 amino acids. Germline lookup yields CDR1 MGHRA and CDR2 YSYEKL. V shed 0 bases and J shed 0 bases, with 15 bases lying between them. The CDR3 DNA sequence: TGCGCCAGCAGCCAAGATTCAGGCAGCCCTTATAGCAATCAGCCCCAGCATTTT. Protein product: CASSQDSGSPYSNQPQHF.

The chain links TRBV9 to TRBJ2-7, with a possible D match to TRBD1 (5 bases). CDR1 is SGDLS and CDR2 is YYNGEE in the germline V gene. The CDR3 runs to 18 residues. Trimming removed 0 bases at V and 0 bases at J, with 19 bases between. DNA for the CDR3: TGTGCCAGCAGCGTAGGTCCCCCAGGGCCCCTTAGCTCCTACGAGCAGTACTTC. As protein: CASSVGPPGPLSSYEQYF.